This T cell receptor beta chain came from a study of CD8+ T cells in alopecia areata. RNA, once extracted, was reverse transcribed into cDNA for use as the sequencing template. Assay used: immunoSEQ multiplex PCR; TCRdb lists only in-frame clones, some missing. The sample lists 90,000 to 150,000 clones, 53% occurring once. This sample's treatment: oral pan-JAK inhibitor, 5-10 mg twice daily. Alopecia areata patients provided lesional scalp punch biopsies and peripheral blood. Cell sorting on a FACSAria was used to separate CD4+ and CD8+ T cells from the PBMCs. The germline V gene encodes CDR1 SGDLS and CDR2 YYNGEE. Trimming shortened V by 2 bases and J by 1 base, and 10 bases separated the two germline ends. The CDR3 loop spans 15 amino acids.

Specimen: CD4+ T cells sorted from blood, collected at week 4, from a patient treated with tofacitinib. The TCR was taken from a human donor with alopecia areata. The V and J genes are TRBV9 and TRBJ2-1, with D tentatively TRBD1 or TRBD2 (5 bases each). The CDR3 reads CASSVRGQSYNEQFF. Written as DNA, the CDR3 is TGTGCCAGCAGCGTTCGGGGCCAATCCTACAATGAGCAGTTCTTC.